These T cell receptor beta chains were read from a single sample in a study of monozygotic twins with inflammatory bowel disease. Reanalyzing the 5' RACE reads, TCRdb keeps one entry per CDR3 protein, without DNA. This listing includes 400,000 to 500,000 distinct CDR3 sequences. Sequences were obtained from blood. The receptors originated from a human donor with ulcerative colitis or Crohn's disease, or a healthy co-twin of an affected twin (not recorded which). The CDR3 runs from the conserved cysteine through the conserved F or W.

V,J,CDR3
TRBV20-1,TRBJ2-1,CSAKTVHNEQFF
TRBV5-5,TRBJ1-3,CASSLDLGPGNTIYF
TRBV5-8,TRBJ1-6,CASSLGNRNSPLHF
TRBV6-5,TRBJ1-2,CASSFKATYGYTF
TRBV5-1,TRBJ2-3,CASRRRRESTDTQYF
TRBV5-1,TRBJ1-2,CASSPTPGGNYGYTF
TRBV6-1,TRBJ1-2,CASSWELNYGYTF
TRBV5-1,TRBJ2-1,CASSLQGAYNEQFF
TRBV5-1,TRBJ2-7,CASSSGTGFGEQYF
TRBV7-6,TRBJ1-4,CASSLVSTNEKLFF
TRBV6-6,TRBJ1-6,CASTGDSLNSPLHF
TRBV7-9,TRBJ2-7,CASSPAGLQYF
TRBV5-1,TRBJ1-4,CASSFGDRESANEKLFF
TRBV15,TRBJ2-1,CATSTGPGGAYEQFF
TRBV6-4,TRBJ2-7,CASSELAGPSYEQYF
TRBV12-3/TRBV12-4,TRBJ2-7,CASSLQVSYEQYF
TRBV7-2,TRBJ2-7,CASSSRDRHYEQYF
TRBV5-1,TRBJ1-1,CASSLGNGDTEAFF
TRBV10-3,TRBJ2-4,CAISEFEWGGIQYF